This TCR beta chain is from a study of T cell responses to AZD1222 COVID-19 vaccine. General study points: No day 14 peak samples; only post-peak repertoires were characterized. The donor cohort was predominantly white British with a female majority, and clonal diversity may have been underestimated. Vaccine-associated CD4 TCRs ranged over spike, dominating at 160-218 and 743-854. Spike-specific TCR breadth and depth were elevated following two AZD1222 doses.

About this clone itself: Its specificity is unknown.

The repertoire was sequenced with immunoSEQ multiplex PCR; TCRdb's copy has only in-frame clones and lacks some. The table shows fewer than 120,000 clones, with approximately 90% occurring only once. The CDR3 is 15 residues long. CDR1 SGHVS and CDR2 FNYEAQ come from the germline V gene. Losses at the gene ends were 5 bases for V and 4 bases for J; bases not matched to a gene: 4. Sample: peripheral blood, taken on day 0 of AZD1222 vaccination. The chain carries TRBV7-6 and TRBJ2-7, with 14 bases matching TRBD2. This sequence originates from an adult in good health. DNA of the CDR3: TGTGCCAGCAGCGGGACTAGCGGGAGTTCGTACGAGCAGTACTTC. This translates into CASSGTSGSSYEQYF.